This T cell receptor (beta chain) was recovered during a study of shared clonotypes between healthy human individuals. This table comes from immunoSEQ multiplex PCR, and its TCRdb copy is limited to in-frame clones, with some not included. The data hold approximately 2.4 million clones, with approximately 96% observed a single time. The CDR3 runs to 16 residues. The germline V and J ends were trimmed by 0 bases and 0 bases, with 9 bases remaining between them. Germline CDR1 and CDR2: LGHNA and YSLEER. This TCR came from a man aged 18 to 35 in good health. The rearrangement joins TRBV4-3 to TRBJ1-5, with D possibly being TRBD1 (5 bases). The specimen sequenced was naive CD4+ T cells sorted from blood. Regarding subset: CD45RA+ positively selected. CDR3: CASSQEGPGSNQPQHF. The CDR3 coding sequence is TGCGCCAGCAGCCAAGAGGGGCCGGGTAGCAATCAGCCCCAGCATTTT.